This T cell receptor beta chain stems from a study of cytomegalovirus exposure and HLA in healthy donors. In germline, CDR1 is SGHTA, CDR2 FQGTGA. Trimming took off 5 bases at V and 3 bases at J, with 13 bases between the two ends. This CDR3 is 14 amino acids long. TCRdb keeps only in-frame clones here, not all; method: immunoSEQ multiplex PCR. The sample records about 190,000 clones, 86% being singletons. Study-level results: Cytomegalovirus-associated TCR beta chains were listed, numbering over 150.

In regard to this clone: Antigen: not known.

The source of this sequence is a woman younger than 35 in good health and CMV-seronegative. The sample consisted of PBMCs. The rearrangement uses TRBV7-3 and TRBJ1-2; D ambiguous. The CDR3 DNA reads as TGTGCCAGCAGCCCCATGGGCGGGGACTATGGCTACACCTTC. This gives the protein CASSPMGGDYGYTF. The entire variable domain, with the rest obtained from reference TRBV7-3 and TRBJ1-2, is as follows: GAGVSQTPSNKVTEKGKYVELRCDPISGHTALYWYRQSLGQGPEFLIYFQGTGAADDSGLPNDRFFAVRPEGSVSTLKIQRTERGDSAVYLCASSPMGGDYGYTFGSGTRLTVV.